This T cell receptor (beta chain) is from a study of CD8+CD57+ T cells in acquired aplastic anemia. Study overall: DNA recovered from sorted CD4+ and CD8+ cells had a mean of about 3 ug. Findings and caveats of the study: The study identified roughly 31 CD8+ CDR3 sequences shared by patients and controls. Patients and healthy controls showed no significant CD8+ Simpson's diversity difference.

Investigators profiled TCR beta VDJ and CDR3 from genomic DNA template. TCRdb fed the reads into MiXCR, producing one record per CDR3 protein. Counted here are about 290,000 distinct CDR3 sequences, approximately 58% occurring once; the ten biggest clones make up 1.3%. On this clonotype: The antigen remains undetermined.

By flow cytometry, patients selected for sequencing had shown an expansion of CD8+CD57+ cells. Sequencing was carried out using sorted CD4+, CD8+, or CD8+CD57+ T cells (not recorded which) from PBMCs. The TCR comes from a human donor with aplastic anemia.

The CDR3 spells CASSWGGQISYEQYF. The CDR3, as DNA: TGTGCCAGCAGCTGGGGGGGACAGATCTCCTACGAGCAGTACTTC. The V and J genes are TRBV5-4 and TRBJ2-7; D possibly matches TRBD1 or TRBD2 (7 bases each). The V gene lost 3 bases and the J gene lost 0 bases, with 13 bases spanning the gap. Germline V gives CDR1 SGHNT, CDR2 YYREEE (reference sequence). The CDR3 extends over 15 amino acids.